These 17 T cell receptor beta chains share one sample of origin, sequenced in a study of human CD8 memory T cell subsets. TCR beta libraries were made by UMI-labeled 5' RACE. TCRdb re-called the 5' RACE reads; one entry per CDR3 protein, DNA not given. In all, the sample yields about 20,000 distinct CDR3 sequences. The material sequenced was CD8+ T cells from PBMCs. The receptors shown here come from a human donor in good health.

V gene TRBV10-2 combines with J gene TRBJ2-1; the TRBD2 assignment by TCRdb is unverifiable without DNA. The CDR3 extends over 13 amino acids. Germline CDR1 reads WSHSY; CDR2 reads SAAADI. The CDR3 is CASRETSGNEQFF.

This chain links TRBV5-1 with TRBJ2-1; TCRdb calls TRBD2, which cannot be checked without DNA. This CDR3 is 15 amino acids long. Germline CDR1 and CDR2: SGHRS and YFSETQ. The CDR3 here is CASSLERGIYNEQFF.

V gene TRBV7-6 combines with J gene TRBJ2-7; the D call of TRBD2 rests on TCRdb alone, since no DNA is present to check it. This CDR3 region has 12 residues. Germline V lookup: CDR1 SGHVS, CDR2 FNYEAQ. CDR3 loop: CASGPLSGEQYF. The variable domain in full, with the rest retrieved from reference TRBV7-6 and TRBJ2-7, is GAGVSQSPRYKVTKRGQDVALRCDPISGHVSLYWYRQALGQGPEFLTYFNYEAQQDKSGLPNDRFSAERPEGSISTLTIQRTEQRDSAMYRCASGPLSGEQYFGPGTRLTVT.

The chain combines TRBV10-2 with TRBJ1-2; TCRdb reports TRBD1, a call that lacks DNA to check it against. CDR3 length: 13 residues. Germline assignment: CDR1 WSHSY and CDR2 SAAADI. The CDR3 loop reads CASSENRVYGYTF.

The rearrangement uses TRBV12-3 or TRBV12-4 and TRBJ2-3. This CDR3 region has 13 residues. CDR3 sequence: CASDNNTTDTQYF.

The rearrangement joins TRBV20-1 to TRBJ2-3; TCRdb names TRBD1, which stays unverified in the absence of DNA. Germline assignment: CDR1 DFQATT and CDR2 SNEGSKA (reference sequence). The CDR3 has 16 amino acids. CDR3 sequence: CSASGAGRTDVDTQYF.

Judged by frequency, this clonotype is medium-sized. The chain joins TRBV28 to TRBJ1-1; the D call of TRBD1 rests on TCRdb alone, since no DNA is present to check it. This CDR3 has 16 amino acids. From germline, CDR1 is MDHEN and CDR2 SYDVKM. CDR3 loop: CASSFRTERGDTEAFF.

This chain joins TRBV11-2 and TRBJ2-5; checking the TCRdb D call of TRBD1 is not possible without DNA. Germline V gives CDR1 SGHAT, CDR2 FQNNGV. This CDR3 contains 14 residues. The CDR3 sequence is CASSSGTGWETQYF.

The chain combines TRBV10-2 with TRBJ1-1; TCRdb calls TRBD1, which cannot be checked without DNA. This CDR3 region has 18 residues. Germline loops: CDR1 WSHSY, CDR2 SAAADI. The CDR3 loop is CASSEYGQGVRPDTEAFF.

CDR3 loop: CASSPGLAGGISYEQYF. The chain is built from TRBV28 and TRBJ2-7; TCRdb's D call of TRBD2 is untestable without DNA. This CDR3 region has 17 residues. CDR1 and CDR2 from the germline V gene are MDHEN and SYDVKM.

The chain joins TRBV27 to TRBJ2-5. Germline V CDR1 and CDR2: MNHEY, SMNVEV (reference sequence). This CDR3 comprises 15 residues. CDR3 sequence: CASSLSPMDFETQYF.

This sequence joins TRBV4-1 and TRBJ2-5. CDR3 length equals 13 residues. CDR1 is MGHRA and CDR2 is YSYEKL in the germline V gene. CDR3 protein: CASSHTYQETQYF.

The CDR3 protein is CASSDRHENTEAFF. V and J are TRBV6-1 and TRBJ1-1. Per germline, CDR1 MNHNS and CDR2 SASEGT. The CDR3 consists of 14 residues.

V gene TRBV30 combines with J gene TRBJ1-1. Germline V gives CDR1 GTSNPN, CDR2 SVGIG (reference sequence). This CDR3 has 16 amino acids. CDR3 sequence reads: CALTGGHFRANTEAFF.

The rearrangement uses TRBV27 and TRBJ2-1. Germline assignment: CDR1 MNHEY and CDR2 SMNVEV (reference sequence). This CDR3 region has 15 residues. Here the CDR3 reads CASSWSGSSYNEQFF.

The chain couples TRBV7-8 to TRBJ2-7; TCRdb indicates TRBD1, and absent DNA this call remains unverified. The CDR3 totals 13 residues. Germline loops: CDR1 SGHVS, CDR2 FQNEAQ. CDR3 sequence: CASSPWDSRGQYF.

CDR3 amino acids: CASSQEGNTIYF. V and J are TRBV4-1 and TRBJ1-3. The length of the CDR3 is 12 residues. Germline V gene lookup returns CDR1 MGHRA and CDR2 YSYEKL.